These T cell receptor beta chains were read from a single sample in a study of chemoradiotherapy in HPV16-positive cancers. Measured with immunoSEQ multiplex PCR; TCRdb has only the in-frame clones, and not every one. The data hold approximately 28,000 clones, with about nine tenths observed a single time. The input for sequencing was blood, taken from a patient who underwent chemoradiotherapy. These receptors all come from a human donor with HPV-associated anogenital cancer. Each CDR3 is given without its conserved first and last residue.

v_gene: TRBV5-1
CDR3aa: ASSLGDRRNTQY

v_gene: TRBV30
CDR3aa: AWSAGVGSYNEQF

v_gene: TRBV19
CDR3aa: ASSLNRVVTSGELF

v_gene: TRBV30
CDR3aa: AWSTMQTGELF

v_gene: TRBV19
CDR3aa: ASSMAGNINEQF

v_gene: TRBV2
CDR3aa: AGSTGANEKLF

v_gene: TRBV18
CDR3aa: ASSQGGQETQY

v_gene: TRBV9
CDR3aa: ASSVGHRDTTQY

v_gene: TRBV27
CDR3aa: ASSLSIRYGYT

v_gene: TRBV10-3
CDR3aa: AISESQGGTEAF

v_gene: TRBV5-5
CDR3aa: ASSLNGNTIY

v_gene: TRBV14
CDR3aa: ASSRDSIFLANTEAF

v_gene: TRBV6-1
CDR3aa: ASSEDGARQGAEAF

v_gene: TRBV10-1
CDR3aa: ASRGSGRGFNEQF

v_gene: TRBV5-1
CDR3aa: ASSPGLAGSAYNEQF

v_gene: TRBV6-5
CDR3aa: ASSYDTGMTGELF

v_gene: TRBV11-3
CDR3aa: ASSPRTGVTDTQY

v_gene: TRBV6-5
CDR3aa: ASSPTGTGSYEQY

v_gene: TRBV19
CDR3aa: ASSIWSGTSPYEQY

v_gene: TRBV6-5
CDR3aa: ASSSDVSSSPLH

v_gene: TRBV5-1
CDR3aa: ASSWGSTDTQY

v_gene: TRBV7-9
CDR3aa: ASSVQSTDTQY

v_gene: TRBV14
CDR3aa: ASSQEQGDTQY

v_gene: TRBV6-5
CDR3aa: ASSYSATSGANVLT

v_gene: TRBV2
CDR3aa: ASTQGVGYT

v_gene: TRBV5-6
CDR3aa: ASSLFRAGSNQPQH

v_gene: TRBV19
CDR3aa: ASSMRTGSGTIY

v_gene: TRBV10-3
CDR3aa: AISDTSGGYNEQF

v_gene: TRBV28
CDR3aa: ASSLPRPNSPLH

v_gene: TRBV9
CDR3aa: ASSAFSGNTIY

v_gene: TRBV27
CDR3aa: ASSLSPDTQY

v_gene: TRBV5-6
CDR3aa: ASSLLGGRAGETQY

v_gene: TRBV7-9
CDR3aa: ASNLEGTANYGYT

v_gene: TRBV30
CDR3aa: AWSVAGYEQY

v_gene: TRBV7-9
CDR3aa: ASSSAGEGDTQY

v_gene: TRBV13
CDR3aa: ASSLSGGQGYEQY

v_gene: TRBV7-9
CDR3aa: ASSRGDGDQETQY

v_gene: TRBV2
CDR3aa: ASSEGGFSTDTQY

v_gene: TRBV6-5
CDR3aa: ASSKTQGARYEQY

v_gene: TRBV10-1
CDR3aa: ASGKDKNSEAF

v_gene: TRBV30
CDR3aa: AWSVLAAYNEQF

v_gene: TRBV27
CDR3aa: ASSFWQGYEQY

v_gene: TRBV6-6
CDR3aa: ASSRRTGTQY

v_gene: TRBV7-9
CDR3aa: ASSSTAVGGETQY

v_gene: TRBV5-1
CDR3aa: ASSLAWAGTIYGYT